A selection of T cell receptor beta chains follows, all from one sample in a study of blood T cell repertoires in COVID-19. Sequencing used immunoSEQ multiplex PCR; TCRdb keeps in-frame clones, though not all of them. The table has around 620,000 clones, around 89% seen once; the top ten hold over 0.2%. Sequencing was carried out using peripheral blood. These TCRs come from a young woman with acute or convalescent COVID-19. CDR3s include the opening cysteine and the closing phenylalanine or tryptophan. The order of the fields is V gene, clone size, D gene, J gene, CDR3 protein, CDR3 DNA. A D gene is named only where the DNA matches it firmly. Where a row states a size, it is once, few, many or the class of an expanded clone; other rows omit it.

>TRBV10-1|-|-|TRBJ2-1
CASCIYRTTSPDGINEQFF
TGCGCCAGCTGTATTTACCGGACTACATCCCCTGATGGTATCAATGAGCAGTTCTTC
>TRBV9|-|TRBD1|TRBJ1-2
CASSVVEGAHYGYTF
TGTGCCAGCAGCGTAGTGGAGGGGGCCCACTATGGCTACACCTTC
>TRBV30|-|-|TRBJ1-6
CAQGLNGPLHF
TGTGCTCAGGGACTCAATGGACCCCTCCACTTT
>TRBV20-1|once|-|TRBJ2-2
CSAGLQGELFF
TGCAGTGCTGGATTACAGGGGGAGCTGTTTTTT
>TRBV15|-|-|TRBJ1-1
CATSRETVNTEAFF
TGTGCCACCAGCAGAGAAACAGTGAACACTGAAGCTTTCTTT
>TRBV6-6|-|-|TRBJ1-1
CASSLLRVTEAFF
TGTGCCAGCAGCCTCCTGAGGGTCACTGAAGCTTTCTTT
>TRBV6-5|few|TRBD1|TRBJ1-6
CASSPRQGTQSPLHF
TGTGCCAGCAGTCCGCGACAGGGCACGCAGTCACCCCTCCACTTT
>TRBV19|-|-|TRBJ1-5
CASSIGLPQPQHF
TGTGCCAGTAGTATAGGCCTACCTCAGCCCCAGCATTTT
>TRBV2|-|-|TRBJ1-1
CARDIWNTEAFF
TGTGCCAGGGACATATGGAACACTGAAGCTTTCTTT
>TRBV6-2/TRBV6-3|-|-|TRBJ1-5
CASSFTPVRGGNSNQPQHF
TGTGCCAGCAGTTTCACCCCAGTGCGGGGTGGGAATAGCAATCAGCCCCAGCATTTT
>TRBV7-8|-|-|TRBJ1-5
CASSLVRGFNSNQPQHF
TGTGCCAGCAGCTTAGTGCGGGGGTTCAATAGCAATCAGCCCCAGCATTTT
>TRBV7-8|-|TRBD2|TRBJ2-7
CASSFASGTYEQYF
TGTGCCAGCAGCTTCGCTAGCGGAACCTACGAGCAGTACTTC
>TRBV19|-|-|TRBJ1-2
CASSAVRGGGYTF
TGTGCCAGTAGTGCCGTCAGGGGCGGCGGCTACACCTTC
>TRBV3-1/TRBV3-2|-|-|TRBJ2-2
CASSLTPGNTGELFF
TGTGCCAGCAGCCTGACACCCGGAAACACCGGGGAGCTGTTTTTT
>TRBV18|-|-|TRBJ1-5
CASSQGQDQPQHF
TGTGCCAGCTCACAGGGGCAGGATCAGCCCCAGCATTTT
>TRBV5-8|few|-|TRBJ1-4
CASSTGTKGEKLFF
TGTGCCAGCAGCACGGGGACAAAGGGTGAAAAACTGTTTTTT
>TRBV9|-|-|TRBJ1-6
CASSTESTGSGSPLHF
TGTGCCAGCAGCACCGAATCTACAGGGTCGGGGTCACCCCTCCACTTT
>TRBV2|-|TRBD2|TRBJ2-3
CASSEAGAGETQYF
TGTGCCAGCAGTGAAGCCGGAGCGGGGGAGACGCAGTATTTT
>TRBV19|-|-|TRBJ1-1
CASSIGWGTLNTEAFF
TGTGCCAGTAGTATAGGGTGGGGCACCCTGAACACTGAAGCTTTCTTT